This TCR beta chain is from a study of blood T cell repertoires in COVID-19 (dated by TCRdb to 2018 to 2020). Study-wide context: Collaborator samples came from the United States, Italy and Spain and covered acute and convalescent phases of COVID-19. The material from the prospective study consisted of cDNA or gDNA derived from T cells, B-cell-depleted T cells, or PBMCs. The dataset comprised deeply sampled blood TCRbeta repertoires from subjects exposed to, actively infected with, or recovered from COVID-19. The repertoires were released in a freely available public database intended as a resource for research on the immune response to SARS-CoV-2. Samples were obtained from the ongoing ImmuneRACE study (first 160 participants) and from approximately 1,200 subjects provided by 6 global collaborators. The sample metadata nearly always contained a de-identified subject ID, COVID-19 status, age in years and sex. Where HLA class I and class II types were available, the types were taken from metadata supplied by the sample provider, not from assay-based typing. General conclusions and limits of the study: The amount of clinical and demographic metadata varied by source and participant and was provided uncurated.

Sequences KGHSH (CDR1) and LQKENI (CDR2) are obtained from the germline V gene. Relative to germline, V is 3 bases shorter and J is 4 bases shorter, with 24 bases between their ends. Spanning cysteine to phenylalanine, the CDR3 consists of 18 amino acids. Solely the CDR3 DNA is kept, with 54 bases framed from the first base. As concerns this clone: Its antigen has not been determined. The record has no base qualities; no much larger clone is one base away.

The immunoSEQ Assay, a bias-controlled multiplex PCR, was used to amplify TCRbeta CDR3 regions from genomic DNA. The original pipeline was this. The number of nucleated cells in each sample was estimated from the amplification of reference gene primers within the assay. To quantify the absolute abundance of each unique TCRbeta CDR3 rearrangement, sequence reads were collapsed and filtered. For each sample, productive Simpson clonality was calculated as the square root of Simpson's diversity index over productive rearrangements. TCRdb retrieved this table from immuneACCESS and kept in-frame rearrangements only. Not all clones are present; in checked studies, unresolved V genes account for under half, and no reason is known for the remainder. For V, J and clone size, that table is used; D and trimming come from the DNA. The sample includes 40,000 to 55,000 clones, with about four fifths observed a single time. The top ten hold 4% to 5.5% of the sample.

Whole blood was collected in K2EDTA tubes by collaborating institutions according to the institutions' own protocols. For TCRbeta analysis, collaborators shipped samples as frozen whole blood, isolated PBMCs, or DNA extracted from either of those sample types. This clonotype originated in a man aged 50 or older with active COVID-19. Sequenced input: peripheral blood. Here the chain combines TRBV18 and TRBJ1-1; 6 matching bases give a weak D call of TRBD1. Here the CDR3 is given as CASSPTQQGSPVSTEAFF. The nucleotides read TGTGCCAGCTCACCTACGCAACAGGGTTCCCCCGTGAGCACTGAAGCTTTCTTT. Here the CDR3 is joined to the reference TRBV18 and TRBJ1-1 genes, and the full variable domain is: NAGVMQNPRHLVRRRGQEARLRCSPMKGHSHVYWYRQLPEEGLKFMVYLQKENIIDESGMPKERFSAEFPKEGPSILRIQQVVRGDSAAYFCASSPTQQGSPVSTEAFFGQGTRLTVV.